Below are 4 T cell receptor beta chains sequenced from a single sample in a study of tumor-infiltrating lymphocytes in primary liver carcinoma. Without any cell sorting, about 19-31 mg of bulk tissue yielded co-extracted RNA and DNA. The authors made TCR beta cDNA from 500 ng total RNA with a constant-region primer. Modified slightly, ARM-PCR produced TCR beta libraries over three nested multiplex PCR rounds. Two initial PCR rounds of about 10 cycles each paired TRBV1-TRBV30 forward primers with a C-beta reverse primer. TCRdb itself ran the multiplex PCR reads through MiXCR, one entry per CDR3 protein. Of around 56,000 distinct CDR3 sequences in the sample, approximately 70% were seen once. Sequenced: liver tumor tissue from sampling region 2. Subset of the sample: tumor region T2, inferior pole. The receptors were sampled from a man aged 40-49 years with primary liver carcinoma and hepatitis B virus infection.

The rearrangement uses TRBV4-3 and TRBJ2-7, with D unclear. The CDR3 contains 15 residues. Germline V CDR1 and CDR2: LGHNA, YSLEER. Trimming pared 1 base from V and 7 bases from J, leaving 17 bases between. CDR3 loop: CASSQGHSGNYEQYF. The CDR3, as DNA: TGCGCCAGCAGCCAAGGACATAGTGGGAACTATGAGCAGTACTTC.

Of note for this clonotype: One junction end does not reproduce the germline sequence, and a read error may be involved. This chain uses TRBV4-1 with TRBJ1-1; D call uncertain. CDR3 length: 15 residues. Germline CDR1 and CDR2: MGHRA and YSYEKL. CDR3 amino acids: CARSHVFQSNTEAFF. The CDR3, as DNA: TGCGCCAGGAGCCATGTGTTTCAGTCGAACACTGAAGCTTTCTTT.

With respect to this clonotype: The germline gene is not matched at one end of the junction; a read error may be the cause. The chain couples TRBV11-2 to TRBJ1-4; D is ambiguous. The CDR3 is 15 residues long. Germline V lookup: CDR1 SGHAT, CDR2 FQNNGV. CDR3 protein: CGSKTPGGTNEKLFF. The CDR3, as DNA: TGTGGCAGCAAGACTCCAGGAGGAACAAATGAAAAACTGTTTTTT.

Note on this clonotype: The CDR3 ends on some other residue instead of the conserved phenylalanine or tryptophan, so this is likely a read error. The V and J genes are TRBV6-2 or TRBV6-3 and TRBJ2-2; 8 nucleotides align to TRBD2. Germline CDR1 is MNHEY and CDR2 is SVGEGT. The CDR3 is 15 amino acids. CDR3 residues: CASSPLAGRAGKLFD. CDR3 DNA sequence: TGTGCCAGCAGTCCCCTAGCGGGCCGGGCCGGGAAGCTGTTTGAT.